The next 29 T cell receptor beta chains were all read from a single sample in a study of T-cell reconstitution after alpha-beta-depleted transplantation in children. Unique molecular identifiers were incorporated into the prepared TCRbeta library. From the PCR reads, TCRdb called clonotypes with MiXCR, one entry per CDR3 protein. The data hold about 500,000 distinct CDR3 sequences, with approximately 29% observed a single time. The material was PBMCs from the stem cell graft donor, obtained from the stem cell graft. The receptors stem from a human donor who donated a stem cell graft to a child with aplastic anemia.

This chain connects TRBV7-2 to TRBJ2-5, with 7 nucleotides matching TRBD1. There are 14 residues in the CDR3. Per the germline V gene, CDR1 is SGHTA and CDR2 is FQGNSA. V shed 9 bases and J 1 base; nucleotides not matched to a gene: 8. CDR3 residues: CASSGRGFQETQYF. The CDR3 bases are TGTGCCAGTAGTGGCAGGGGGTTCCAAGAGACCCAGTACTTC.

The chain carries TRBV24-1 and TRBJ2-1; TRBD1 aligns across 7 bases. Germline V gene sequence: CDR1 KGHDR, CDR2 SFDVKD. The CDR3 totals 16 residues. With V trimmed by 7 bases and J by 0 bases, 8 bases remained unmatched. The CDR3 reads CATRPGGQSSYNEQFF. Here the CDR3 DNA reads TGTGCCACCAGACCAGGGGGACAGAGCTCCTACAATGAGCAGTTCTTC.

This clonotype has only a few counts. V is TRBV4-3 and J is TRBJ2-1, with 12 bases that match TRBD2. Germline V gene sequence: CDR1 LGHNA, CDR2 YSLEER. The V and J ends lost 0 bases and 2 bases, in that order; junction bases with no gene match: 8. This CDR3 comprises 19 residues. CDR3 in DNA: TGCGCCAGCAGCCAAGAAGCTAGCGGGAGGGCGATCGCCTACAATGAGCAGTTCTTC. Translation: CASSQEASGRAIAYNEQFF.

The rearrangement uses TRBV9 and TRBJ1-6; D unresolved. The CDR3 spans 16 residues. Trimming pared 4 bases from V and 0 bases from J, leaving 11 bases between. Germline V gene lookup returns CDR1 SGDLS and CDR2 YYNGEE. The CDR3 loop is CASSNQESSYNSPLHF. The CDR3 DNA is TGTGCCAGCAGCAACCAAGAGAGCTCCTATAATTCACCCCTCCACTTT.

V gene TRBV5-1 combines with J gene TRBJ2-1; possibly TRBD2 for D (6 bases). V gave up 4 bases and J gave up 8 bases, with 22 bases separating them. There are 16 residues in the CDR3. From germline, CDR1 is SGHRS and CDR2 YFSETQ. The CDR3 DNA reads TGCGCCAGCAGCCCTCCTGGGACTCAGCGGAGCCATGAGCAGTTCTTC. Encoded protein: CASSPPGTQRSHEQFF.

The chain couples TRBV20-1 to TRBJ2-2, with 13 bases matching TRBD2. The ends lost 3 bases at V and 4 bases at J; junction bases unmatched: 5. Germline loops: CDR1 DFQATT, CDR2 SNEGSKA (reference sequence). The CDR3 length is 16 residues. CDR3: CSASPTSGRSTGELFF. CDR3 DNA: TGCAGTGCTAGCCCGACTAGCGGGAGGAGCACCGGGGAGCTGTTTTTT.

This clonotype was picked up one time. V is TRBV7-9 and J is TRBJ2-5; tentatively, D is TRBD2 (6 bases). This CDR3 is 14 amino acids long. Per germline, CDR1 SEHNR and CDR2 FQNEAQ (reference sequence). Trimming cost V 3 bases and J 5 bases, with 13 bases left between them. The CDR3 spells CASSFFPGRETQYF. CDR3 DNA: TGTGCCAGCAGCTTTTTCCCAGGGAGGGAGACCCAGTACTTC.

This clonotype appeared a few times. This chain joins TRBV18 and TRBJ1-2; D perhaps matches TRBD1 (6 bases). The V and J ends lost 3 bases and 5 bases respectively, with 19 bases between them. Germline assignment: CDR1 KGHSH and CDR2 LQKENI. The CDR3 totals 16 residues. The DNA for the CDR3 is TGTGCCAGCTCACCCGGACAGTCTTACAGGGAATATGGCTACACCTTC. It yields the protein CASSPGQSYREYGYTF.

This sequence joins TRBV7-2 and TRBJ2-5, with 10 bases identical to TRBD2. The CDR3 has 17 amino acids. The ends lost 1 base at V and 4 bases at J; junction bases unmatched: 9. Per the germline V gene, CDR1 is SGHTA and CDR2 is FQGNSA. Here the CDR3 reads CASSLGLIAGGRETQYF. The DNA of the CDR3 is TGTGCCAGCAGCTTAGGTTTGATAGCGGGAGGTCGAGAGACCCAGTACTTC.

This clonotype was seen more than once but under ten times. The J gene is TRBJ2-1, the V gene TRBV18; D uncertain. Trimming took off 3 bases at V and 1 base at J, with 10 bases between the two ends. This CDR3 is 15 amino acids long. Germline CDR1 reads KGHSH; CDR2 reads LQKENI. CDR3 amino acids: CASSPGRLSYNEQFF. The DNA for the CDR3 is TGTGCCAGCTCACCCGGCCGCTTATCCTACAATGAGCAGTTCTTC.

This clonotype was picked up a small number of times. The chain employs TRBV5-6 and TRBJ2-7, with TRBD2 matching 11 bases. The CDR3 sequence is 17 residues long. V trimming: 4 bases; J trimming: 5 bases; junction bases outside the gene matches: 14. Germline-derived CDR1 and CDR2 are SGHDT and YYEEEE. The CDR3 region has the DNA TGTGCCAGCAGCGGAACTACTAGCGGGAGTCTTCCCCACGAGCAGTACGTC. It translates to CASSGTTSGSLPHEQYV.

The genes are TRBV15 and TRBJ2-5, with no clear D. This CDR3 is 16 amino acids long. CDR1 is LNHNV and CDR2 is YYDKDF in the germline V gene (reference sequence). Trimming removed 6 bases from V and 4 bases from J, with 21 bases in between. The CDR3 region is CATRDGSAVWGETQYF. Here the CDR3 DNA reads TGTGCCACCAGGGACGGTTCCGCGGTTTGGGGAGAGACCCAGTACTTC.

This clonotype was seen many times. The CDR3 sequence: CASSLAGQTYEQYF. CDR3 DNA sequence: TGCGCCAGCAGCCTAGCCGGCCAGACCTACGAGCAGTACTTC. The J gene is TRBJ2-7, the V gene TRBV4-3; no reliable D call. CDR3 size: 14 residues. Trimming shortened V by 4 bases and J by 2 bases, and 12 bases separated the two germline ends. Germline lookup yields CDR1 LGHNA and CDR2 YSLEER.

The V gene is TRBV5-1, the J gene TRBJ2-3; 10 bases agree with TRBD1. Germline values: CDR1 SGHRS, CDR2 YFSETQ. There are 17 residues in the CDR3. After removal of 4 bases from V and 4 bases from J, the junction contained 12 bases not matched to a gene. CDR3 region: CASSRLTGGRGSDTQYF. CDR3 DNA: TGCGCCAGCAGCCGACTGACAGGGGGCAGGGGGTCAGATACGCAGTATTTT.

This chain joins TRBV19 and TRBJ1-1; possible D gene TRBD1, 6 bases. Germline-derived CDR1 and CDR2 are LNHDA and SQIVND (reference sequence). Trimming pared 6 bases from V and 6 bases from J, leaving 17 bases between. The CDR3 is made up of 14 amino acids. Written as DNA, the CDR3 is TGTGCCAGTAGGGGTTACAGGGCCGAGGCTGAAGCTTTCTTT. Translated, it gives CASRGYRAEAEAFF.

The CDR3, as DNA: TGTGCCAGCTCACCAATCCCGGGGACTGGCTACACCTTC. The encoded protein is CASSPIPGTGYTF. The rearrangement uses TRBV18 and TRBJ1-2; D is perhaps TRBD1 (5 bases). There are 13 residues in the CDR3. Germline CDR1 KGHSH, CDR2 LQKENI. Between the trimmed V and J ends, which lost 2 bases and 7 bases, there was a span of 11 bases. The entire variable domain, with the rest obtained from reference TRBV18 and TRBJ1-2, is as follows: NAGVMQNPRHLVRRRGQEARLRCSPMKGHSHVYWYRQLPEEGLKFMVYLQKENIIDESGMPKERFSAEFPKEGPSILRIQQVVRGDSAAYFCASSPIPGTGYTFGSGTRLTVV.

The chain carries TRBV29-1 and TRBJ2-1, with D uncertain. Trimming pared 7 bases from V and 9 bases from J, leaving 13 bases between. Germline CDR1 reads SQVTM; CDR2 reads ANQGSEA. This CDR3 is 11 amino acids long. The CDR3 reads CSGSEGGEQFF. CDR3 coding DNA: TGCAGCGGCAGTGAAGGCGGTGAGCAGTTCTTC.

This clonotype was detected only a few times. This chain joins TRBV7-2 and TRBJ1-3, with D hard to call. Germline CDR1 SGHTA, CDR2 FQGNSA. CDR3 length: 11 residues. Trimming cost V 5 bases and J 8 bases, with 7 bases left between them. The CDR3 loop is CASSNSDTIYF. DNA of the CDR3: TGTGCCAGCAGCAACTCGGACACCATATATTTT.

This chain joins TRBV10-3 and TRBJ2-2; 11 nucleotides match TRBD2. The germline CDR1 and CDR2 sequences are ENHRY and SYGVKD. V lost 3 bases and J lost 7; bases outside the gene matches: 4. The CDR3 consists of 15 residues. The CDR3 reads CAISETSGSGGELFF. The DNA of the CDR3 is TGTGCCATCAGTGAAACTAGCGGGAGCGGCGGGGAGCTGTTTTTT.

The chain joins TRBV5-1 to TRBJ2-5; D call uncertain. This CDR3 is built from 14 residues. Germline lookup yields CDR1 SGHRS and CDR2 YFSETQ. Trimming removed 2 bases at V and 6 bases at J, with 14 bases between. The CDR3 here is CASSFGDSEKTQYF. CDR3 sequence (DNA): TGCGCCAGCAGCTTTGGCGACTCAGAAAAGACCCAGTACTTC.

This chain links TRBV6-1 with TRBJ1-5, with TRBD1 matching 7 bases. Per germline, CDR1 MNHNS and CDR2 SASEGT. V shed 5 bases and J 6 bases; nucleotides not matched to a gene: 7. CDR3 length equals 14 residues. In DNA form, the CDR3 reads TGTGCCAGCAGTAAGGGGACAGCGGGTCAGCCCCAGCATTTT. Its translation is CASSKGTAGQPQHF.

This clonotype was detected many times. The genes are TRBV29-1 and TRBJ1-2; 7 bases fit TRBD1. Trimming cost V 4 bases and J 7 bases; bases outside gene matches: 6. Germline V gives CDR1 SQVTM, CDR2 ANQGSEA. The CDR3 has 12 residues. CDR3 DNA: TGCAGCGTTGGAGAGGGGGCCTTTGGCTACACCTTC. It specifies CSVGEGAFGYTF. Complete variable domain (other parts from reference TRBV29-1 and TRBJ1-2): SAVISQKPSRDICQRGTSLTIQCQVDSQVTMMFWYRQQPGQSLTLIATANQGSEATYESGFVIDKFPISRPNLTFSTLTVSNMSPEDSSIYLCSVGEGAFGYTFGSGTRLTVV.

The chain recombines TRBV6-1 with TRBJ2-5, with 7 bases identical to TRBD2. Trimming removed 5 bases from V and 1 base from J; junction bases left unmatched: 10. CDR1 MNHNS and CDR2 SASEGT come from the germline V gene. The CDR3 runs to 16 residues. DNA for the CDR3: TGTGCCAGCAGTCTAAAGAAGGGACTATTCCAAGAGACCCAGTACTTC. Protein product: CASSLKKGLFQETQYF.

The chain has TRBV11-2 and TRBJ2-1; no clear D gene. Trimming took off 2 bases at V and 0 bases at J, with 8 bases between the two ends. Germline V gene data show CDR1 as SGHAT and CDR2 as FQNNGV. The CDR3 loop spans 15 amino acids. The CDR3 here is CASSLRSSSYNEQFF. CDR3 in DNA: TGTGCCAGCAGCTTACGATCTAGCTCCTACAATGAGCAGTTCTTC. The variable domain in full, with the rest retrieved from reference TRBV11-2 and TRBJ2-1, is EAGVAQSPRYKIIEKRQSVAFWCNPISGHATLYWYQQILGQGPKLLIQFQNNGVVDDSQLPKDRFSAERLKGVDSTLKIQPAKLEDSAVYLCASSLRSSSYNEQFFGPGTRLTVL.

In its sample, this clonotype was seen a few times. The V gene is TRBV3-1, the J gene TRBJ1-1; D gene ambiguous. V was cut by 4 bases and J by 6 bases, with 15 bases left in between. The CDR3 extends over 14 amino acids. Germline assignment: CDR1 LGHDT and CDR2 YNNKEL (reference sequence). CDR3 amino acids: CASSPGEGISEAFF. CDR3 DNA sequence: TGTGCCAGCAGCCCAGGCGAGGGTATATCTGAAGCTTTCTTT.

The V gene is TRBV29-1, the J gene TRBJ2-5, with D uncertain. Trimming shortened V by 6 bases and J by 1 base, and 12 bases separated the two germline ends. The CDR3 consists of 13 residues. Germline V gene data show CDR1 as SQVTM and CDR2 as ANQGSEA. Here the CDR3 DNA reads TGCAGCGTCGGCCGAGCGCTCCAAGAGACCCAGTACTTC. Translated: CSVGRALQETQYF.

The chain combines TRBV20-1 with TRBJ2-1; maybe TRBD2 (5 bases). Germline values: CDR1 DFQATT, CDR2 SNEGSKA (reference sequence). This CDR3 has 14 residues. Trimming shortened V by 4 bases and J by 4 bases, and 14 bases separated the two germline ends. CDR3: CSAMGSALYNEQFF. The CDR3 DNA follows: TGCAGTGCTATGGGGAGTGCTCTTTACAATGAGCAGTTCTTC.

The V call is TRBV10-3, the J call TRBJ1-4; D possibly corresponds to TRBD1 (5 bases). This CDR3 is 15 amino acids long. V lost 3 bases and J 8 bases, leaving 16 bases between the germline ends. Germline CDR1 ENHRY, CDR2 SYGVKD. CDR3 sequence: CAISDLDNPGEKLFF. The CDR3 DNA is TGTGCCATCAGTGACTTGGACAACCCGGGCGAAAAACTGTTTTTT.

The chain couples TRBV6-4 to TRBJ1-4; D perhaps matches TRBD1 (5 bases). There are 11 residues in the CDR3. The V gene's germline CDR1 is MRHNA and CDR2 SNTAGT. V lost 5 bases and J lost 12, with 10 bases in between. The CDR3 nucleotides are TGTGCCAGCAGTCGCCGGGACGAACTGTTTTTT. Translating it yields CASSRRDELFF.